The 19 T cell receptor beta chains presented below share a single source sample, sequenced in a study of identical twins. TCRdb reanalysed the 5' RACE reads using MiXCR and keeps one entry per CDR3 protein. Among 150,000 or so distinct CDR3 sequences listed, around 3.6% were seen once. Sequenced input: memory T cells sorted from blood. These receptors were collected from a man between 18 and 29 years old in good health.

This clonotype occurred many times. The chain employs TRBV20-1 and TRBJ2-7, with D uncertain. The CDR3 is made up of 14 amino acids. Germline CDR1 reads DFQATT; CDR2 reads SNEGSKA (reference sequence). Between the trimmed V and J ends, which lost 5 bases and 2 bases, there was a span of 16 bases. CDR3 loop: CSAAPVSATYEQYF. Here the CDR3 DNA reads TGCAGTGCTGCCCCTGTGAGCGCGACCTACGAGCAGTACTTC.

V gene TRBV19 combines with J gene TRBJ2-1; D gene uncertain. Per the germline V gene, CDR1 is LNHDA and CDR2 is SQIVND (reference sequence). The CDR3 has 13 amino acids. Trimming pared 5 bases from V and 5 bases from J, leaving 10 bases between. This CDR3 is CASSLNIHNEQFF. The CDR3 region has the DNA TGTGCCAGTAGTCTCAATATCCACAATGAGCAGTTCTTC.

This clonotype occurred many times. V usage is TRBV2 and J usage is TRBJ2-5; unclear D gene. The V end lost 8 bases, the J end lost 13 bases, and 17 bases lay between the germline ends. This CDR3 spans 11 amino acids. Germline V gene data show CDR1 as SNHLY and CDR2 as FYNNEI. This chain's CDR3 is CASGNFGHRYF. Written as DNA, the CDR3 is TGTGCCAGCGGCAATTTTGGGCATCGGTACTTC.

The gene calls are TRBV5-1 and TRBJ2-2, with 11 bases matching TRBD2. This CDR3 has 15 residues. Germline values: CDR1 SGHRS, CDR2 YFSETQ. V lost 3 bases and J lost 5; bases outside the gene matches: 3. CDR3 coding DNA: TGCGCCAGCAGCTCGGGACTAGCGGAGACCGGGGAGCTGTTTTTT. It specifies CASSSGLAETGELFF.

This clonotype has a count of ten or more. The J gene is TRBJ1-5, the V gene TRBV4-3, with D possibly TRBD1 on 6 matching bases. Germline lookup yields CDR1 LGHNA and CDR2 YSLEER. The CDR3 is 15 residues long. Trimming pared 4 bases from V and 0 bases from J, leaving 10 bases between. CDR3 in DNA: TGCGCCAGCAGCCGAGAGGACAGTAGCAATCAGCCCCAGCATTTT. Its protein is CASSREDSSNQPQHF.

There are a few counts of this clonotype. This chain connects TRBV6-1 to TRBJ1-1; possible D gene TRBD1, 5 bases. The CDR3 loop spans 14 amino acids. Trimming removed 5 bases at V and 4 bases at J, with 14 bases between. CDR1 and CDR2 (germline): MNHNS, SASEGT. The CDR3 coding sequence is TGTGCCAGCAGTCAGGGATATTTGGGCACTGAAGCTTTCTTT. Its protein product is CASSQGYLGTEAFF.

This clonotype was observed many times. The rearrangement uses TRBV12-3 or TRBV12-4 and TRBJ2-2; TRBD1 agrees at 7 bases. The CDR3 sequence is 14 residues long. V shed 6 bases, J shed 5 bases, and the junction held 6 bases outside the gene matches. CDR3 DNA sequence: TGTGCCAGCAGCCCGGGACAGAGGACCGGGGAGCTGTTTTTT. Its translation is CASSPGQRTGELFF.

This clonotype has ten or more counts. This rearrangement joins TRBV14 to TRBJ1-5, with 10 bases identical to TRBD1. J was trimmed by 0 bases and V by 2 bases; bases with no gene match: 13. CDR1 is SGHDN, CDR2 FVKESK, per germline. This CDR3 region has 20 residues. The DNA of the CDR3 is TGTGCCAGCAGCCAAATCCCGGGACAGGGGCGTAAGAATAGCAATCAGCCCCAGCATTTT. Translating gives CASSQIPGQGRKNSNQPQHF.

This clonotype was counted many times. This chain uses TRBV20-1 with TRBJ2-1; 8 bases are a match to TRBD2. The V segment lost 6 bases and the J segment 2 bases; nucleotides outside the gene matches: 12. Germline loops: CDR1 DFQATT, CDR2 SNEGSKA (reference sequence). The CDR3 loop spans 16 amino acids. CDR3 amino acids: CSAFRAGGLPYNEQFF. The CDR3 region has the DNA TGCAGTGCCTTCCGGGCGGGAGGCCTTCCCTACAATGAGCAGTTCTTC.

The V gene is TRBV12-5, the J gene TRBJ2-3, with 7 positions matching TRBD2. The V gene's germline CDR1 is LGHNT and CDR2 FRNRAP. V lost 4 bases to trimming and J lost 2 bases; unmatched junction nucleotides: 3. CDR3 length equals 14 residues. CDR3 sequence: CASGWEGFTDTQYF. CDR3 bases: TGTGCTAGTGGTTGGGAGGGGTTCACAGATACGCAGTATTTT.

This clonotype was recorded many times. The chain links TRBV12-3 or TRBV12-4 to TRBJ1-4, with D possibly TRBD1 on 6 matching bases. V was clipped by 1 base and J by 10 bases, with 13 bases between them. The CDR3 contains 14 residues. CDR3 in DNA: TGTGCCAGCAGTTTAGTAGGGGGGGACGGAAAACTGTTTTTT. It yields the protein CASSLVGGDGKLFF.

In its sample, this clonotype was seen many times. This sequence joins TRBV25-1 and TRBJ2-7, with unresolved D. The V and J ends lost 1 base and 5 bases respectively, with 3 bases between them. The CDR3 contains 11 residues. The germline gives CDR1 MGHDK, CDR2 SYGVNS. The CDR3 DNA follows: TGTGCCAGCAGTGAATTGCACGAGCAGTACGTC. Residues: CASSELHEQYV.

Many counts were recorded for this clonotype. This rearrangement joins TRBV6-1 to TRBJ2-1, with 12 bases lining up with TRBD2. The CDR3 sequence is 16 residues long. In germline, CDR1 is MNHNS, CDR2 SASEGT. V shed 4 bases, J shed 7 bases, and the junction held 8 bases outside the gene matches. The CDR3 here is CASSARPGTSGNEQFF. The CDR3 DNA follows: TGTGCCAGCAGTGCGAGACCCGGGACTAGCGGGAATGAGCAGTTCTTC.

This clonotype was seen at least ten times. The chain combines TRBV12-3 or TRBV12-4 with TRBJ2-2; 12 bases match TRBD2. With V trimmed by 3 bases and J by 4 bases, 6 bases remained unmatched. The CDR3 sequence is 17 residues long. CDR3 sequence: CASSFLAGGPVTGELFF. The CDR3 DNA reads TGTGCCAGCAGTTTCCTAGCGGGAGGGCCTGTCACCGGGGAGCTGTTTTTT.

This clonotype was picked up many times. The chain employs TRBV2 and TRBJ2-4; 10 positions match TRBD1. V shed 6 bases and J 7 bases; nucleotides not matched to a gene: 9. Germline CDR1 and CDR2: SNHLY and FYNNEI. The length of the CDR3 is 15 residues. CDR3 in DNA: TGTGCCAGCAGGAACCTGGGACAGGGGCAGAACATTCAGTACTTC. Its translation is CASRNLGQGQNIQYF.

This chain links TRBV7-3 with TRBJ2-3, with D perhaps TRBD1 or TRBD2 (5 bases each). The CDR3 is 20 residues long. Germline loops: CDR1 SGHTA, CDR2 FQGTGA. Trimming pared 1 base from V and 0 bases from J, leaving 23 bases between. The CDR3 sequence is CASSLSSAGTANPSTDTQYF. The CDR3 nucleotides read TGTGCCAGCAGCTTAAGTTCGGCCGGGACGGCAAACCCTAGCACAGATACGCAGTATTTT.

This clonotype was seen repeatedly, ten times or more. The chain uses TRBV10-3 and TRBJ2-6; D could derive from TRBD1 or TRBD2 (5 bases each). Trimming stripped 5 bases from V and 0 bases from J, with 8 bases between. The V gene's germline CDR1 is ENHRY and CDR2 SYGVKD. The CDR3 covers 15 residues. CDR3 nucleotides: TGTGCCATCAGTCGAGGGGACTCTGGGGCCAACGTCCTGACTTTC. Residues: CAISRGDSGANVLTF.

This clonotype was observed a few times. The V gene is TRBV7-9, the J gene TRBJ2-6; a weak D match, TRBD2 (6 bases). The CDR3 is 14 amino acids. Trimming took 11 bases from V and 2 from J, leaving 13 bases between them. The germline CDR1 and CDR2 sequences are SEHNR and FQNEAQ (reference sequence). Here the CDR3 DNA reads TGTGCCTGGTGGGACTCTGCTGGGGCCAACGTCCTGACTTTC. Amino acid sequence: CAWWDSAGANVLTF.

CDR3 amino acids: CAITGQAGSYEQYV. For the CDR3, the DNA is TGTGCCATCACGGGACAGGCGGGCTCCTACGAGCAGTACGTC. The rearrangement uses TRBV7-8 and TRBJ2-7; TRBD1 agrees at 8 bases. The length of the CDR3 is 14 residues. Germline V gene lookup returns CDR1 SGHVS and CDR2 FQNEAQ. The ends lost 10 bases at V and 0 bases at J; junction bases unmatched: 8.